Presented here are 9 T cell receptor beta chains from one specimen sequenced in a study of vaccination and CD4 T cells after COVID-19. No antigens are known for them. Cultured CD4+ T cell DNA underwent sequencing with the Oncomine TCR Beta short-read assay. One entry per CDR3 protein results from TCRdb running MiXCR on the PCR reads. The profile shows around 23,000 distinct CDR3 sequences, less than 35% of them singletons. The time point is: late sampling 161 to 241 days after vaccination in three convalescent patients. Treatment described: roughly 10-day PBMC culture with coronavirus spike peptide pools or control peptides (ViraFEST assay). The material was CD4+ T cells from blood, cultured in vitro, obtained about 7 months after SARS-CoV-2 vaccination. The receptors originated from a human donor who had recovered from COVID-19.

This clonotype occurred a few times. This chain connects TRBV6-5 to TRBJ1-1; 8 nucleotides align to TRBD1. V lost 4 bases, J lost 8 bases, and 12 bases stayed unmatched. Germline values: CDR1 MNHEY, CDR2 SVGAGI. CDR3 size: 15 residues. CDR3 loop: CASSSWDRLLLEAFF. The CDR3 DNA sequence: TGTGCCAGCAGTTCCTGGGACAGGCTACTCTTAGAAGCTTTCTTT.

The genes are TRBV6-1 and TRBJ2-3; D is unresolved. CDR3 length: 13 residues. The V and J ends lost 1 base and 2 bases respectively, with 4 bases between them. Germline V gene lookup returns CDR1 MNHNS and CDR2 SASEGT. CDR3 loop: CASSEGNTDTQYF. As DNA, the CDR3 is TGTGCCAGCAGTGAAGGTAACACAGATACGCAGTATTTT.

This rearrangement joins TRBV7-9 to TRBJ2-1, with 9 bases that match TRBD2. J was trimmed by 5 bases and V by 5 bases; bases with no gene match: 7. The CDR3 has 15 residues. The V gene's germline CDR1 is SEHNR and CDR2 FQNEAQ (reference sequence). The CDR3 bases are TGTGCCAGCAGCCAGGGCCTAGCGGGGAACAATGAGCAGTTCTTC. As protein: CASSQGLAGNNEQFF.

This chain links TRBV19 with TRBJ2-1; weak D call: TRBD1 (6 bases). The CDR3 is 15 amino acids. Germline CDR1 is LNHDA and CDR2 is SQIVND (reference sequence). Trimming left V 4 bases short and J 0 bases short, with 10 bases between. For the CDR3, the DNA is TGTGCCAGTAGTAGGGGGCCTAGCTCCTACAATGAGCAGTTCTTC. This translates into CASSRGPSSYNEQFF.

This clonotype appeared a few times. The genes are TRBV6-5 and TRBJ2-7, with TRBD1 matching 9 bases. The V segment lost 4 bases and the J segment 4 bases; nucleotides outside the gene matches: 14. The CDR3 sequence is 17 residues long. Germline loops: CDR1 MNHEY, CDR2 SVGAGI. This chain's CDR3 is CASSFIGQGQGAYEQYF. CDR3 DNA sequence: TGTGCCAGCAGTTTTATTGGTCAGGGACAGGGTGCGTACGAGCAGTACTTC.

The V and J genes are TRBV20-1 and TRBJ2-2; 8 bases are a match to TRBD2. Unmatched junction bases numbered 6, after V lost 6 bases and J lost 6 bases. The CDR3 sequence is 13 residues long. Germline lookup yields CDR1 DFQATT and CDR2 SNEGSKA (reference sequence). CDR3 sequence: CSAAGAFPGELFF. The CDR3 nucleotides are TGCAGTGCAGCGGGAGCTTTCCCCGGGGAGCTGTTTTTT.

This clonotype is classed as medium-sized (0.01 to 0.1%). CDR3 sequence (DNA): TGTGCCAGCAGCCCCTGGGGGCTTTCCTACGAGCAGTACTTC. This codes for CASSPWGLSYEQYF. The rearrangement joins TRBV7-9 to TRBJ2-7; maybe TRBD1 (6 bases). Germline V CDR1 and CDR2: SEHNR, FQNEAQ (reference sequence). The CDR3 totals 14 residues. Between the trimmed V and J ends, which lost 5 bases and 1 base, there was a span of 12 bases.

V usage is TRBV11-3 and J usage is TRBJ2-1; 9 positions agree with TRBD1. The junction had 9 bases not matched to a gene; V was cut back by 0 bases and J by 9 bases. The germline CDR1 and CDR2 sequences are SGHNT and YENEEA. The CDR3 covers 16 residues. CDR3 DNA sequence: TGTGCCAGCAGCTTAGAGTCGACAGGGGGACAAGGTGAGCAGTTCTTC. Translated: CASSLESTGGQGEQFF.

The gene calls are TRBV20-1 and TRBJ2-7; D is unclear. Germline CDR1 is DFQATT and CDR2 is SNEGSKA (reference sequence). This CDR3 comprises 14 residues. V was pared by 2 bases and J by 2 bases, with 13 bases between. The CDR3 is CSARPIIPAYEQYF. CDR3 coding DNA: TGCAGTGCTAGACCTATCATCCCAGCCTACGAGCAGTACTTC.